This TCR beta chain was sequenced in a study of cytomegalovirus exposure and HLA in healthy donors. Findings and caveats of the study: According to an earlier analysis, most TCR beta V segments yielded productive rearrangements about 87% or about 30% of the time.

This CDR3 is built from 16 residues. Per germline, CDR1 SGHRS and CDR2 YFSETQ. Trimming shortened V by 3 bases and J by 0 bases, and 12 bases separated the two germline ends. A word on this clone: The target antigen is unknown.

The PCR made use of 60 Vbeta and 13 Jbeta primers. Method: immunoSEQ multiplex PCR; TCRdb's copy keeps in-frame clones and lacks some. The sample contains about 190,000 clones, around 80% of which appear only once. The V and J genes are TRBV5-1 and TRBJ2-2; D perhaps matches TRBD1 (6 bases). The sequence was obtained from a man aged 40-55 years in good health and CMV-seropositive. Sequencing was carried out using PBMCs. CDR3 protein: CASSWAGTTNTGELFF. CDR3 bases: TGCGCCAGCAGCTGGGCCGGGACAACGAACACCGGGGAGCTGTTTTTT.